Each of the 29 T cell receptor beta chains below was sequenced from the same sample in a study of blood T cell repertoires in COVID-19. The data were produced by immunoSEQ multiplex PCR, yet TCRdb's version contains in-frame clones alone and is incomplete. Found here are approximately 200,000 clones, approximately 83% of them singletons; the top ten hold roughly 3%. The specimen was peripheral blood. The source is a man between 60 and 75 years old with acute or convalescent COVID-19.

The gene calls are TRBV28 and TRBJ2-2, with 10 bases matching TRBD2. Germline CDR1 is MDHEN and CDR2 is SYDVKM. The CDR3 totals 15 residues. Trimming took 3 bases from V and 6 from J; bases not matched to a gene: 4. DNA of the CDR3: TGTGCCAGCAGTTTGAGCGGGAGGGTAGCCGGGGAGCTGTTTTTT. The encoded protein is CASSLSGRVAGELFF.

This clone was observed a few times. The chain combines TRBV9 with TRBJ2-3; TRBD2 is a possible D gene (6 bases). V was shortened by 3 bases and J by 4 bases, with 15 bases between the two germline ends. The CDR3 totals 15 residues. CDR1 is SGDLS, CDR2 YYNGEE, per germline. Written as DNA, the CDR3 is TGTGCCAGCAGCGGTAGCGGACCCGGCCCAGATACGCAGTATTTT. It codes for CASSGSGPGPDTQYF.

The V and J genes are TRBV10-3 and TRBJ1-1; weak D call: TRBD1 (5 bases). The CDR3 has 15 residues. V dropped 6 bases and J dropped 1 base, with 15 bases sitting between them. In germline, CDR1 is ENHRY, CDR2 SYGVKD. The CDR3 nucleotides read TGTGCCATCAGGGCGGACAAGGTTGGGAACACTGAAGCTTTCTTT. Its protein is CAIRADKVGNTEAFF.

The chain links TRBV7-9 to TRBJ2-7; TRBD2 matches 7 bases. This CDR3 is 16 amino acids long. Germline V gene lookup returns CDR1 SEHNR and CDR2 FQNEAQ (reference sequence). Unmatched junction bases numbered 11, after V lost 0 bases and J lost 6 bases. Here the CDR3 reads CASSLAGGGRASEQYF. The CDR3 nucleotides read TGTGCCAGCAGCTTAGCAGGTGGGGGGAGGGCAAGCGAGCAGTACTTC.

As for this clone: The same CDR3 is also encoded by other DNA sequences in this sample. CDR3 sequence reads: CASSIGPNTGELFF. The CDR3 DNA reads as TGTGCCAGTAGTATAGGGCCGAACACCGGGGAGCTGTTTTTT. The chain links TRBV19 to TRBJ2-2, with D unclear. CDR1 and CDR2 (germline): LNHDA, SQIVND (reference sequence). The CDR3 runs 14 residues. The V end was cut by 1 base, the J end by 0 bases, with 3 bases between.

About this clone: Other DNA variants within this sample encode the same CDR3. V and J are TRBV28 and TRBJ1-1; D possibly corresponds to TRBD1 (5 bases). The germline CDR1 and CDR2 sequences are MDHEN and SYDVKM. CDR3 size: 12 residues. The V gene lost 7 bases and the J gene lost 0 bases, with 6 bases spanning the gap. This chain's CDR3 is CASTGVNTEAFF. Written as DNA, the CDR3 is TGTGCCAGCACGGGGGTGAACACTGAAGCTTTCTTT.

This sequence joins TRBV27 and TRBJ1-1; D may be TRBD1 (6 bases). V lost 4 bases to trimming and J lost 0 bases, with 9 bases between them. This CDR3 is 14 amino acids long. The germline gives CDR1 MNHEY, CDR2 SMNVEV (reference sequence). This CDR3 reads CASSWGGLNTEAFF. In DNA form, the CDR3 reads TGTGCCAGCAGTTGGGGGGGGCTGAACACTGAAGCTTTCTTT.

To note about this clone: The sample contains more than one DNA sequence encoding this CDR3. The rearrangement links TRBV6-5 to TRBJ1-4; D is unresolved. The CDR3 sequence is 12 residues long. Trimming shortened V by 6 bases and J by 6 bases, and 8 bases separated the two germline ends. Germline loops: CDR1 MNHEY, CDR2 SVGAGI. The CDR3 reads CASRGLDEKLFF. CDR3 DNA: TGTGCCAGCAGAGGACTAGATGAAAAACTGTTTTTT.

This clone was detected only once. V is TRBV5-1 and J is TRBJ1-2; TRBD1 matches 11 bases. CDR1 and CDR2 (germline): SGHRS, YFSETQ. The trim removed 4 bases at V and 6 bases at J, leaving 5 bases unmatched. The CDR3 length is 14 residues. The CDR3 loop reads CASSHGQGADGYTF. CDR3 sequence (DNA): TGCGCCAGCAGCCACGGACAGGGGGCCGATGGCTACACCTTC.

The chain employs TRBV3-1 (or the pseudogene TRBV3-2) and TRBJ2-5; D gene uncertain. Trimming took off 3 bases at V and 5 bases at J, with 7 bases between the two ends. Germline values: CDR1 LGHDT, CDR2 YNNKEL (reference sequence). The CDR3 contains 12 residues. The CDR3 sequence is CASSQRRETQYF. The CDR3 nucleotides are TGTGCCAGCAGCCAGCGGCGGGAGACCCAGTACTTC.

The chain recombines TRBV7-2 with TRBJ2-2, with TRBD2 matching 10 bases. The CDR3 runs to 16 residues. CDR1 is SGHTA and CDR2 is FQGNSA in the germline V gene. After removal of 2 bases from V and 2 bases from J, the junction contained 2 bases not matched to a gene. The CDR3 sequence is CASSLRTSGNTGELFF. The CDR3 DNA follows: TGTGCCAGCAGCTTACGGACTAGCGGAAACACCGGGGAGCTGTTTTTT.

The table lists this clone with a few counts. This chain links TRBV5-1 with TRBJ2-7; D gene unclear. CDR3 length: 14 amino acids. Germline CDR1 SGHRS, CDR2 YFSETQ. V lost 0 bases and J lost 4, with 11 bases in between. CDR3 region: CASSLGLNTYEQYF. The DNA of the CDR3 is TGCGCCAGCAGCTTGGGACTGAATACTTACGAGCAGTACTTC.

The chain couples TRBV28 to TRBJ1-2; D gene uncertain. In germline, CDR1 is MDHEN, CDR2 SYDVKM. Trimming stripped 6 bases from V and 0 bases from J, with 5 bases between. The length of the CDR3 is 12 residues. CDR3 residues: CASSLPNYGYTF. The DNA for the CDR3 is TGTGCCAGCAGCCTACCTAACTATGGCTACACCTTC.

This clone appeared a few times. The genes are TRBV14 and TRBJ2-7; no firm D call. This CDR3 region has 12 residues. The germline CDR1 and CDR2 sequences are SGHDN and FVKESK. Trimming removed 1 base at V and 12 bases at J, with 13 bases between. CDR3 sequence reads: CASSQVNRPLYF. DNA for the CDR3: TGTGCCAGCAGCCAAGTTAACAGACCGTTGTACTTC.

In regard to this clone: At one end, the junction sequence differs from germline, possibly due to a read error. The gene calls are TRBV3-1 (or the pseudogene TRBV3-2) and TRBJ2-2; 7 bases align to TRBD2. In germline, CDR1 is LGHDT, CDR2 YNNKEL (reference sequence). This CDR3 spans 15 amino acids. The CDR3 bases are TGTGCCAGCAGACAAGCGGGAACGAACACCGGGGAGCTGTTTTTT. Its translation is CASRQAGTNTGELFF.

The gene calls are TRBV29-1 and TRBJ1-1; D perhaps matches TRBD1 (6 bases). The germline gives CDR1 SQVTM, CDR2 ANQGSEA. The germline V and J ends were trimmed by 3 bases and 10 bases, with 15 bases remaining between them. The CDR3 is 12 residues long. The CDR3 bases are TGCAGCGTTGAGGACAGTTACTCCCGAGCTTTCTTT. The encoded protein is CSVEDSYSRAFF.

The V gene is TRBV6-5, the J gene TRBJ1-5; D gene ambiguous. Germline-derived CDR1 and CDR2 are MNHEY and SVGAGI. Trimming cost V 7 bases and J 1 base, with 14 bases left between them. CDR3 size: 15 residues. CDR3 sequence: CASTGGYQSNQPQHF. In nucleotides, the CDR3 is TGTGCCAGCACGGGAGGTTATCAGAGCAATCAGCCCCAGCATTTT.

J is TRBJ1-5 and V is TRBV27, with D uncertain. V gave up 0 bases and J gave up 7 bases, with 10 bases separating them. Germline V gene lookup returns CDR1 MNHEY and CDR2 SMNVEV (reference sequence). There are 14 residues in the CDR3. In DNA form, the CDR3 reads TGTGCCAGCAGTTTATCTCCGGGGAACCAGCCCCAGCATTTT. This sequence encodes CASSLSPGNQPQHF.

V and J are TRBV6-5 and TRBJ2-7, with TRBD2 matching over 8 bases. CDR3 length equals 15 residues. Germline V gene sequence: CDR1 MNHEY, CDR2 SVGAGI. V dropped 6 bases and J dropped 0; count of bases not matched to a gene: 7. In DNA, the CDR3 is TGTGCCAGCAGGAAAGAGCGGGGGAGCTCCTACGAGCAGTACTTC. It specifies CASRKERGSSYEQYF.

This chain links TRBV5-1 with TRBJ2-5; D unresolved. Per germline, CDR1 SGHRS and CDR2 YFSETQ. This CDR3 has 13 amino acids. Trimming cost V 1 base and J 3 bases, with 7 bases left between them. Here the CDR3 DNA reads TGCGCCAGCAGCTTGTACCTAGAAGAGACCCAGTACTTC. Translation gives CASSLYLEETQYF.

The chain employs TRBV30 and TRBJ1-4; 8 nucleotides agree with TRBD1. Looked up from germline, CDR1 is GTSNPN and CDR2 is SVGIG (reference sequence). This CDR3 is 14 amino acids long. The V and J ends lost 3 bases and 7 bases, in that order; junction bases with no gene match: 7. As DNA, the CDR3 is TGTGCCTGGAGGGGGACAGGCCTTGGTGAAAAACTGTTTTTT. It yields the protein CAWRGTGLGEKLFF.

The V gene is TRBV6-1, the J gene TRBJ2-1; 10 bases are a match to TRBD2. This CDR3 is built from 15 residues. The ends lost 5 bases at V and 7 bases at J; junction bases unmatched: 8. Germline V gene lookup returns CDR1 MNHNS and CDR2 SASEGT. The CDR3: CASSQPSGRGNEQFF. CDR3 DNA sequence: TGTGCCAGCAGTCAACCTAGCGGGAGAGGGAATGAGCAGTTCTTC.

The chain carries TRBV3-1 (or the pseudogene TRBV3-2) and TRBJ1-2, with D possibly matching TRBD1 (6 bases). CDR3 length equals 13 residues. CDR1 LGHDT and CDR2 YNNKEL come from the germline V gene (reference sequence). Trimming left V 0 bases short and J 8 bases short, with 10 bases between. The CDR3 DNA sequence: TGTGCCAGCAGCCAAGAAACAGGGCGCGGCTACACCTTC. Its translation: CASSQETGRGYTF.

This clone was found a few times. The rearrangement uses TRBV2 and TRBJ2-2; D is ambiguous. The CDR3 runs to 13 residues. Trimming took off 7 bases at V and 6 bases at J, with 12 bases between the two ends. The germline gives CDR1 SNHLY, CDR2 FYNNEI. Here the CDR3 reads CASTPSTSGELFF. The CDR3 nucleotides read TGTGCCAGCACTCCAAGTACTTCCGGGGAGCTGTTTTTT.

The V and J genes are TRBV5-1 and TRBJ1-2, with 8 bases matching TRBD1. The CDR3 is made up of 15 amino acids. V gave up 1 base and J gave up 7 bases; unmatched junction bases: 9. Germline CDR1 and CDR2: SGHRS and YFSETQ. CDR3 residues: CASSLTGTGGGGYTF. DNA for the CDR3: TGCGCCAGCAGCTTGACCGGGACAGGCGGTGGTGGCTACACCTTC.

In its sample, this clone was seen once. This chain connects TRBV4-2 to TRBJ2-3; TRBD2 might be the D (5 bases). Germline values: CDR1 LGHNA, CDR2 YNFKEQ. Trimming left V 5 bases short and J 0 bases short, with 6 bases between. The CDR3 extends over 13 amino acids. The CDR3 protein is CASSRTSTDTQYF. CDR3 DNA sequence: TGTGCCAGCAGCAGGACTAGCACAGATACGCAGTATTTT.

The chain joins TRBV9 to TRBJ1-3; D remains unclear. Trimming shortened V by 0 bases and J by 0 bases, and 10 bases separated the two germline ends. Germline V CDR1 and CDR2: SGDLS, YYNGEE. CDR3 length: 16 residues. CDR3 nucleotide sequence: TGTGCCAGCAGCGTAGGAGGTTATTTCTCTGGAAACACCATATATTTT. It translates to CASSVGGYFSGNTIYF.

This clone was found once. For the CDR3, the DNA is TGTGCCAGCTACGGACAGGGGGAGGTGTTCGGTGACTACACCTTC. Translation: CASYGQGEVFGDYTF. The rearrangement joins TRBV2 to TRBJ1-2; 10 bases are a match to TRBD1. The J segment lost 10 bases and the V segment lost 8 bases, leaving 16 bases of the junction unmatched. The CDR3 loop spans 15 amino acids. The germline V gene has CDR1 SNHLY and CDR2 FYNNEI.

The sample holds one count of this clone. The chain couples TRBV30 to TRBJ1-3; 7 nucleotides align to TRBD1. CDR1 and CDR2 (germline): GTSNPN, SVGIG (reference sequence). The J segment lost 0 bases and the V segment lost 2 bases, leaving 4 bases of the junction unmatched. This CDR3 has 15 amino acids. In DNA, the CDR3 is TGTGCCTGGAGTCTAGGGACAGCCTCTGGAAACACCATATATTTT. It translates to CAWSLGTASGNTIYF.